The 27 T cell receptor beta chains presented below share a single source sample, sequenced in a study of OX40 agonist ivuxolimab in advanced cancers. The table came from immunoSEQ multiplex PCR; TCRdb's copy has only in-frame clones and leaves some out. The table records some 100,000 clones, around nine tenths of them present only once. Specimen: CD4+ or CD8+ T cells sorted from blood, collected in a trial of the OX40 agonist ivuxolimab. The receptors come from an adult with an advanced solid tumor such as melanoma, head and neck, liver or kidney cancer.

V and J are TRBV6-1 and TRBJ1-5; maybe TRBD1 (5 bases). The germline CDR1 and CDR2 sequences are MNHNS and SASEGT. V dropped 7 bases and J dropped 0 bases, with 10 bases sitting between them. CDR3 size: 14 residues. The CDR3 is CASKSGHSNQPQHF. CDR3 bases: TGTGCCAGCAAATCAGGACATAGCAATCAGCCCCAGCATTTT.

This chain joins TRBV5-1 and TRBJ2-7; 13 bases line up with TRBD2. Per germline, CDR1 SGHRS and CDR2 YFSETQ. Trimming cost V 3 bases and J 4 bases; bases outside gene matches: 7. The CDR3 is 16 residues long. This chain's CDR3 is CASSYGGTSGKYEQYF. The CDR3 region has the DNA TGCGCCAGCAGCTACGGAGGGACTAGCGGGAAATACGAGCAGTACTTC.

Note on this clone: Other nucleotide sequences in the sample specify the same CDR3. The V and J genes are TRBV5-1 and TRBJ2-7; perhaps TRBD2 as D (5 bases). The CDR3 is 13 residues long. Germline loops: CDR1 SGHRS, CDR2 YFSETQ. Trimming took off 1 base at V and 3 bases at J, with 8 bases between the two ends. The CDR3 loop is CASSLSSSYEQYF. Here the CDR3 DNA reads TGCGCCAGCAGCTTGTCTAGCAGCTACGAGCAGTACTTC.

The chain's CDR3 is CASSSSAGTDTQYF. The CDR3 coding sequence is TGTGCCAGCAGCTCCTCGGCTGGCACAGATACGCAGTATTTT. The chain links TRBV7-2 to TRBJ2-3; D is undetermined. The germline V gene encodes CDR1 SGHTA and CDR2 FQGNSA. V lost 4 bases to trimming and J lost 1 base, with 9 bases between them. CDR3 length equals 14 residues. The whole variable domain, filled in from reference TRBV7-2 and TRBJ2-3, reads GAGVSQSPSNKVTEKGKDVELRCDPISGHTALYWYRQSLGQGLEFLIYFQGNSAPDKSGLPSDRFSAERTGGSVSTLTIQRTQQEDSAVYLCASSSSAGTDTQYFGPGTRLTVL.

The rearrangement uses TRBV27 and TRBJ2-5, with D possibly TRBD2 on 7 matching bases. With 2 bases removed from V and 11 bases from J, the gap between germline ends came to 24 bases. The CDR3 loop spans 16 amino acids. The germline V gene encodes CDR1 MNHEY and CDR2 SMNVEV (reference sequence). Here the CDR3 reads CASSLMRGEGPREQYF. The CDR3 DNA is TGTGCCAGCAGTTTAATGAGGGGGGAGGGCCCTCGAGAGCAGTACTTC.

V gene TRBV21-1 combines with J gene TRBJ2-1; the DNA was not used to check the table's D call, TRBD1. TRBV21-1 is a pseudogene segment. The CDR3 has 13 amino acids. In DNA form, the CDR3 reads TGTGCCAGCAGCAAAGAGAAGAACATAGAGCAGTTCTTC. Translation gives CASSKEKNIEQFF.

This chain connects TRBV19 to TRBJ2-2; D not resolved. Trimming pared 7 bases from V and 4 bases from J, leaving 22 bases between. Germline CDR1 reads LNHDA; CDR2 reads SQIVND (reference sequence). The CDR3 has 17 residues. The CDR3 coding sequence is TGTGCCAGTACCTCATCCCCCCTAGACTCGAGCACCGGGGAGCTGTTTTTT. Translated, it gives CASTSSPLDSSTGELFF. Full variable domain (remainder filled in from reference TRBV19 and TRBJ2-2): DGGITQSPKYLFRKEGQNVTLSCEQNLNHDAMYWYRQDPGQGLRLIYYSQIVNDFQKGDIAEGYSVSREKKESFPLTVTSAQKNPTAFYLCASTSSPLDSSTGELFFGEGSRLTVL.

This chain uses TRBV28 with TRBJ2-1; D might be TRBD2 (7 bases). Germline CDR1 and CDR2: MDHEN and SYDVKM. There are 14 residues in the CDR3. The V end lost 4 bases, the J end lost 12 bases, and 19 bases lay between the germline ends. The CDR3 is CASSSPGVGGRQFF. The CDR3 DNA follows: TGTGCCAGCAGTTCGCCCGGGGTCGGGGGGCGGCAGTTCTTC.

The chain uses TRBV6-5 and TRBJ1-3, with D uncertain. Deletions cut 9 bases from V and 0 bases from J, with 15 bases between. This CDR3 region has 15 residues. Germline CDR1 reads MNHEY; CDR2 reads SVGAGI. Written as DNA, the CDR3 is TGTGCCAGTTCCCCCAAAATGAGCTCTGGAAACACCATATATTTT. Its translation is CASSPKMSSGNTIYF.

The V gene is TRBV6-4, the J gene TRBJ2-1; D gene unclear. Germline V CDR1 and CDR2: MRHNA, SNTAGT. The CDR3 consists of 20 residues. Trimming cost V 1 base and J 0 bases, with 22 bases left between them. CDR3 sequence: CASSDWAAVRRSSSYNEQFF. In DNA form, the CDR3 reads TGTGCCAGCAGTGACTGGGCGGCGGTCAGAAGGTCTAGCTCCTACAATGAGCAGTTCTTC.

This chain links TRBV7-9 with TRBJ1-1; D uncertain. The CDR3 is 15 amino acids. V was clipped by 5 bases and J by 6 bases, with 19 bases between them. Germline assignment: CDR1 SEHNR and CDR2 FQNEAQ (reference sequence). CDR3 sequence: CASSPGTVPRPEAFF. CDR3 nucleotides: TGTGCCAGCAGCCCCGGTACAGTCCCCAGGCCTGAAGCTTTCTTT. The full variable domain, in which reference TRBV7-9 and TRBJ1-1 provide the parts outside the CDR3, is DTGVSQNPRHKITKRGQNVTFRCDPISEHNRLYWYRQTLGQGPEFLTYFQNEAQLEKSRLLSDRFSAERPKGSFSTLEIQRTEQGDSAMYLCASSPGTVPRPEAFFGQGTRLTVV.

This chain uses TRBV5-4 with TRBJ2-7; 10 nucleotides agree with TRBD1. The CDR3 runs 17 residues. CDR1 is SGHNT, CDR2 YYREEE, per germline (reference sequence). V lost 0 bases, J lost 0 bases, and 6 bases stayed unmatched. CDR3 protein: CASSLDGTGAFSYEQYF. CDR3 DNA sequence: TGTGCCAGCAGCTTGGACGGGACAGGGGCCTTCTCCTACGAGCAGTACTTC.

The J gene is TRBJ2-3, the V gene TRBV6-7; no firm D call. TRBV6-7 belongs to the ORF category, with a function that is uncertain. V was clipped by 2 bases and J by 0 bases, with 9 bases between them. CDR3 length: 15 residues. CDR3 bases: TGTGCCAGCAGTTACGCCTACCAAAGCACAGATACGCAGTATTTT. Translating gives CASSYAYQSTDTQYF.

The rearrangement joins TRBV11-1 to TRBJ1-1, with 11 bases lining up with TRBD1. The CDR3 loop spans 17 amino acids. CDR1 and CDR2 from the germline V gene are SGHAT and FQDESV (reference sequence). Losses at the gene ends were 3 bases for V and 1 base for J; bases not matched to a gene: 7. The CDR3 DNA is TGTGCCAGCAGCTTTCGGGACAGGGGGAAGAGGAACACTGAAGCTTTCTTT. Its translation: CASSFRDRGKRNTEAFF.

The gene calls are TRBV28 and TRBJ2-5, with TRBD2 matching over 7 bases. Germline CDR1 reads MDHEN; CDR2 reads SYDVKM. V was clipped by 6 bases and J by 1 base; unmatched bases: 11. The CDR3 has 16 residues. CDR3 sequence reads: CASSIGGRAGQETQYF. The CDR3 nucleotides are TGTGCCAGCAGCATAGGAGGGAGGGCAGGCCAAGAGACCCAGTACTTC. Variable domain in full (rest from reference TRBV28 and TRBJ2-5): DVKVTQSSRYLVKRTGEKVFLECVQDMDHENMFWYRQDPGLGLRLIYFSYDVKMKEKGDIPEGYSVSREKKERFSLILESASTNQTSMYLCASSIGGRAGQETQYFGPGTRLLVL.

The J gene is TRBJ1-2, the V gene TRBV18; maybe TRBD1 (5 bases). Looked up from germline, CDR1 is KGHSH and CDR2 is LQKENI. V was shortened by 3 bases and J by 8 bases, with 19 bases between the two germline ends. CDR3 size: 15 residues. CDR3 sequence: CASSPSSGAGEGYTF. CDR3 bases: TGTGCCAGCTCACCTTCGTCTGGGGCTGGGGAAGGCTACACCTTC.

This chain connects TRBV29-1 to TRBJ2-1; 8 nucleotides agree with TRBD2. Germline V gene data show CDR1 as SQVTM and CDR2 as ANQGSEA. This CDR3 comprises 13 residues. V trimming: 6 bases; J trimming: 8 bases; junction bases outside the gene matches: 9. CDR3 residues: CSVSFGRAYEQFF. The DNA of the CDR3 is TGCAGCGTCAGTTTCGGGAGGGCCTATGAGCAGTTCTTC.

The CDR3 coding sequence is TGTGCCAGCAGCGTAGTCGGAGGGAGGGGAAACACCATATATTTT. Encoded protein: CASSVVGGRGNTIYF. The V call is TRBV9, the J call TRBJ1-3; D is undetermined. Trimming took 0 bases from V and 4 from J, leaving 11 bases between them. The V gene's germline CDR1 is SGDLS and CDR2 YYNGEE. This CDR3 spans 15 amino acids.

V gene TRBV5-1 combines with J gene TRBJ2-5; no clear D gene. CDR1 is SGHRS, CDR2 YFSETQ, per germline. V was cut by 2 bases and J by 0 bases, with 5 bases left in between. The CDR3 length is 13 residues. The CDR3 DNA sequence: TGCGCCAGCAGCTTCCAACACCAAGAGACCCAGTACTTC. Its protein product is CASSFQHQETQYF.

The CDR3 coding sequence is TGTGCCAGCAGCTTACAACTAGCGGGGACCTACGAGCAGTACTTC. Its translation is CASSLQLAGTYEQYF. The chain joins TRBV7-2 to TRBJ2-7; the match to TRBD2 covers 10 bases. V lost 2 bases, J lost 2 bases, and 3 bases stayed unmatched. The CDR3 extends over 15 amino acids. Germline V gene data show CDR1 as SGHTA and CDR2 as FQGNSA.

This clone was recorded only once. The chain joins TRBV10-3 to TRBJ2-7; D ambiguous. CDR3 length: 13 residues. Trimming removed 8 bases at V and 2 bases at J, with 13 bases between. The germline CDR1 and CDR2 sequences are ENHRY and SYGVKD. The CDR3 DNA follows: TGTGCCATCGCGTCACCCCCCCCCTACGAGCAGTACTTC. Translated: CAIASPPPYEQYF.

This chain links TRBV4-2 with TRBJ2-7, with D unresolved. The CDR3 length is 15 residues. V lost 4 bases and J lost 3, with 16 bases in between. Germline V gene lookup returns CDR1 LGHNA and CDR2 YNFKEQ. CDR3 amino acids: CASSPLDDGFYEQYF. CDR3 in DNA: TGTGCCAGCAGCCCCCTCGACGACGGTTTCTACGAGCAGTACTTC.

The rearrangement links TRBV4-2 to TRBJ2-3, with D unclear. Trimming took 0 bases from V and 4 from J, leaving 14 bases between them. Germline loops: CDR1 LGHNA, CDR2 YNFKEQ. The CDR3 has 16 amino acids. The CDR3 DNA is TGTGCCAGCAGCCAAGATCCCGCGCCGGCGGCAGATACGCAGTATTTT. Translation gives CASSQDPAPAADTQYF.

This rearrangement joins TRBV10-2 to TRBJ1-1, with D perhaps matching TRBD1 (5 bases). This CDR3 comprises 15 residues. Germline V lookup: CDR1 WSHSY, CDR2 SAAADI. V lost 4 bases and J 4 bases, leaving 16 bases between the germline ends. This CDR3 is CASSAPPGGSTEAFF. CDR3 nucleotide sequence: TGCGCCAGCAGTGCCCCACCCGGGGGAAGCACTGAAGCTTTCTTT.

The V call is TRBV21-1, the J call TRBJ2-2; TRBD1 reflects the table's D call only, with no check against the DNA. TRBV21-1 is described as a pseudogene. The CDR3 is 21 amino acids. The CDR3 spells CASSKGPGQGAQNGTPGELFF. The DNA for the CDR3 is TGTGCCAGCAGCAAAGGGCCGGGACAGGGGGCGCAAAATGGGACGCCCGGGGAGCTGTTTTTT.

The chain carries TRBV11-3 and TRBJ2-3, with 10 bases identical to TRBD2. The CDR3 is 16 amino acids. Germline V gene data show CDR1 as SGHNT and CDR2 as YENEEA. Unmatched junction bases numbered 10, after V lost 6 bases and J lost 4 bases. CDR3 DNA sequence: TGTGCCAGCAGTAAAGCGGGGGGGAACCTCGCAGATACGCAGTATTTT. Its translation is CASSKAGGNLADTQYF.

The sample holds one count of this clone. The rearrangement links TRBV6-6 to TRBJ1-1; D remains ambiguous. Germline V gene data show CDR1 as MNHNY and CDR2 as SVGAGI (reference sequence). V was clipped by 8 bases and J by 5 bases, with 9 bases between them. The CDR3 loop spans 11 amino acids. CDR3 DNA: TGTGCCAGCGGGGTGGGGACTGAAGCTTTCTTT. It encodes CASGVGTEAFF.